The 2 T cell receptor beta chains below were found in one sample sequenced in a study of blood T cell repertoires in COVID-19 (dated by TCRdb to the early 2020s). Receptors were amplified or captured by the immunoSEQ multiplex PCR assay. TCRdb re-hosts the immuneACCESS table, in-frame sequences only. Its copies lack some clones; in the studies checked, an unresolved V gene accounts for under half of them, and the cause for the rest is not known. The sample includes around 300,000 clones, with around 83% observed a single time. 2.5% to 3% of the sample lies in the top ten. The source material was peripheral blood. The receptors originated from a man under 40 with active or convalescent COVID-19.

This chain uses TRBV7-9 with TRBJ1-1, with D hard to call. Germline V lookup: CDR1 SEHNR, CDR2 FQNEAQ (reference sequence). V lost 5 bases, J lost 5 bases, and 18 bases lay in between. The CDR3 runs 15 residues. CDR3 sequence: CASSRNPGGQTEAFF. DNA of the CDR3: TGTGCCAGCAGCCGAAACCCGGGAGGCCAAACTGAAGCTTTCTTT.

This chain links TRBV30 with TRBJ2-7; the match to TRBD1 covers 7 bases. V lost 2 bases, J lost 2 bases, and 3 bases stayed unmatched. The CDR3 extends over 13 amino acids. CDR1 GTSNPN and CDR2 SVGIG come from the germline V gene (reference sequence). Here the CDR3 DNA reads TGTGCCTGGAGTATGGGACAGCCCTACGAGCAGTACTTC. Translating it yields CAWSMGQPYEQYF.